These 29 T cell receptor beta chains were all obtained from the same sample, sequenced in a study of T cell clonotyping in hematopoietic cell transplantation. This table comes from immunoSEQ multiplex PCR, and its TCRdb copy is limited to in-frame clones, with some not included. The sample shows 70,000 or so clones, around 94% of them seen only once. The material sequenced was peripheral blood mononuclear cells. The receptors come from a man aged 45-65 years in good health. Some clones in this sample may be carry-over from other donors' samples.

The V and J genes are TRBV7-2 and TRBJ1-1; TRBD1 might be the D (6 bases). The CDR3 covers 14 residues. The V and J ends lost 1 base and 4 bases respectively, with 10 bases between them. CDR1 and CDR2 (germline): SGHTA, FQGNSA. The CDR3 loop reads CASSLVGGGTEAFF. CDR3 DNA: TGTGCCAGCAGCTTAGTCGGAGGGGGCACTGAAGCTTTCTTT.

In nucleotides, the CDR3 is TGTGCCAGCAGTTTAATGGGACTAGCGGGAACCTACGAGCAGTACTTC. Its translation: CASSLMGLAGTYEQYF. The chain links TRBV27 to TRBJ2-7, with 13 bases lining up with TRBD2. Germline loops: CDR1 MNHEY, CDR2 SMNVEV (reference sequence). With 2 bases clipped from V and 2 bases from J, the junction kept 3 bases outside the gene matches. The CDR3 runs 16 residues.

The rearrangement joins TRBV4-1 to TRBJ1-2; D is possibly TRBD1 (6 bases). Trimming took 1 base from V and 2 from J, leaving 11 bases between them. Germline values: CDR1 MGHRA, CDR2 YSYEKL. The CDR3 covers 15 residues. The DNA of the CDR3 is TGCGCCAGCAGCCAAGGAACTACAGGGAACTATGGCTACACCTTC. As protein: CASSQGTTGNYGYTF.

The chain is built from TRBV9 and TRBJ1-5; TRBD1 aligns across 12 bases. This CDR3 has 15 residues. Germline V lookup: CDR1 SGDLS, CDR2 YYNGEE. V dropped 3 bases and J dropped 4; count of bases not matched to a gene: 2. CDR3 region: CASSGGQGANQPQHF. The CDR3 nucleotides read TGTGCCAGCAGCGGGGGACAGGGGGCAAATCAGCCCCAGCATTTT. Together with reference TRBV9 and TRBJ1-5, the CDR3 gives the full variable domain: DSGVTQTPKHLITATGQRVTLRCSPRSGDLSVYWYQQSLDQGLQFLIQYYNGEERAKGNILERFSAQQFPDLHSELNLSSLELGDSALYFCASSGGQGANQPQHFGDGTRLSIL.

This clone was recorded a few times. The chain joins TRBV4-1 to TRBJ2-7, with D possibly being TRBD2 (5 bases). In germline, CDR1 is MGHRA, CDR2 YSYEKL. With 1 base removed from V and 6 bases from J, the gap between germline ends came to 19 bases. The CDR3 loop spans 16 amino acids. CDR3 sequence: CASSQAPGIKLGEQYF. CDR3 in DNA: TGCGCCAGCAGCCAAGCTCCGGGGATAAAATTGGGCGAGCAGTACTTC.

The sample holds one count of this clone. The chain uses TRBV6-5 and TRBJ1-1; D not resolved. The CDR3 runs 16 residues. V was cut by 2 bases and J by 1 base, with 14 bases left in between. Looked up from germline, CDR1 is MNHEY and CDR2 is SVGAGI. DNA for the CDR3: TGTGCCAGCAGTTACGCACCTATGTGGGAGAACACTGAAGCTTTCTTT. Encoded protein: CASSYAPMWENTEAFF.

The CDR3, as DNA: TGTGCCAGCGGGGTTGGTGTAATCTACAATGAGCAGTTCTTC. Its protein product is CASGVGVIYNEQFF. V and J are TRBV2 and TRBJ2-1, with D unclear. The CDR3 runs 14 residues. Deletions cut 8 bases from V and 3 bases from J, with 14 bases between. The germline V gene encodes CDR1 SNHLY and CDR2 FYNNEI.

This clone came up once. The chain has TRBV9 and TRBJ1-1; 12 bases are shared with TRBD1. V trimming: 2 bases; J trimming: 8 bases; junction bases outside the gene matches: 7. CDR1 SGDLS and CDR2 YYNGEE come from the germline V gene. CDR3 size: 15 residues. The CDR3 DNA sequence: TGTGCCAGCAGCGTGGGGGGACAGGGGGCATCGGAAGCTTTCTTT. Translating gives CASSVGGQGASEAFF. The variable domain in full, with the rest retrieved from reference TRBV9 and TRBJ1-1, is DSGVTQTPKHLITATGQRVTLRCSPRSGDLSVYWYQQSLDQGLQFLIQYYNGEERAKGNILERFSAQQFPDLHSELNLSSLELGDSALYFCASSVGGQGASEAFFGQGTRLTVV.

The table lists this clone with a count of one. The gene calls are TRBV7-9 and TRBJ2-7; D ambiguous. Germline lookup yields CDR1 SEHNR and CDR2 FQNEAQ (reference sequence). CDR3 length: 12 amino acids. Trimming pared 4 bases from V and 9 bases from J, leaving 13 bases between. Here the CDR3 reads CASSSGPFAQYF. CDR3 in DNA: TGTGCCAGCAGCTCCGGGCCGTTCGCGCAGTACTTC. Looking up the rest from reference TRBV7-9 and TRBJ2-7 gives the full variable domain: DTGVSQNPRHKITKRGQNVTFRCDPISEHNRLYWYRQTLGQGPEFLTYFQNEAQLEKSRLLSDRFSAERPKGSFSTLEIQRTEQGDSAMYLCASSSGPFAQYFGPGTRLTVT.

The chain's CDR3 is CASSHLHSNEKLFF. Here the CDR3 DNA reads TGTGCCAGCAGCCATTTACACAGTAATGAAAAACTGTTTTTT. The rearrangement joins TRBV14 to TRBJ1-4; D uncertain. The CDR3 sequence is 14 residues long. Looked up from germline, CDR1 is SGHDN and CDR2 is FVKESK. Trimming left V 3 bases short and J 4 bases short, with 9 bases between.

The chain couples TRBV5-1 to TRBJ1-4; D unclear. The CDR3 is made up of 13 amino acids. Germline-derived CDR1 and CDR2 are SGHRS and YFSETQ. V was clipped by 5 bases and J by 7 bases, with 12 bases between them. In DNA, the CDR3 is TGCGCCAGCAGTATTCATTCCGGTGAAAAACTGTTTTTT. This translates into CASSIHSGEKLFF.

This chain links TRBV7-9 with TRBJ2-5, with 12 bases lining up with TRBD2. This CDR3 spans 16 amino acids. The junction had 3 bases not matched to a gene; V was cut back by 0 bases and J by 4 bases. In germline, CDR1 is SEHNR, CDR2 FQNEAQ (reference sequence). The chain's CDR3 is CASSLASGLAGETQYF. As DNA, the CDR3 is TGTGCCAGCAGCTTAGCTTCGGGACTAGCGGGAGAGACCCAGTACTTC.

Here the CDR3 DNA reads TGTGCCAGCAGCTTCAGGGCCGCGGGCGCTGAGCAGTTCTTC. This sequence encodes CASSFRAAGAEQFF. The chain joins TRBV7-2 to TRBJ2-1; D might be TRBD1 or TRBD2, each matching 5 bases. The CDR3 totals 14 residues. CDR1 and CDR2 from the germline V gene are SGHTA and FQGNSA. Trimming took off 3 bases at V and 9 bases at J, with 15 bases between the two ends.

CDR3 sequence reads: CASSYGQGLQPQHF. In DNA, the CDR3 is TGTGCCAGCAGCTACGGACAGGGTCTTCAGCCCCAGCATTTT. V usage is TRBV2 and J usage is TRBJ1-5, with 8 nucleotides matching TRBD1. V lost 6 bases to trimming and J lost 6 bases; unmatched junction nucleotides: 7. Germline V gives CDR1 SNHLY, CDR2 FYNNEI. The CDR3 covers 14 residues.

This chain links TRBV28 with TRBJ1-2; D uncertain. CDR3 size: 16 residues. The germline CDR1 and CDR2 sequences are MDHEN and SYDVKM. Deletions cut 6 bases from V and 1 base from J, with 18 bases between. The CDR3 DNA reads TGTGCCAGCAGCCAGAGGATAACCAGTTTTAACTATGGCTACACCTTC. Protein sequence: CASSQRITSFNYGYTF.

The rearrangement uses TRBV5-6 and TRBJ1-5; the D gene is possibly TRBD1 (6 bases). Germline values: CDR1 SGHDT, CDR2 YYEEEE. This CDR3 has 17 residues. Deletions cut 0 bases from V and 5 bases from J, with 18 bases between. CDR3 residues: CASSLGLTGTGDQPQHF. For the CDR3, the DNA is TGTGCCAGCAGCTTGGGCCTAACAGGGACGGGGGATCAGCCCCAGCATTTT.

The chain has TRBV13 and TRBJ1-2; a weak D match, TRBD1 (6 bases). Trimming removed 0 bases from V and 8 bases from J, with 13 bases in between. CDR3 length: 14 residues. From germline, CDR1 is PRHDT and CDR2 FYEKMQ (reference sequence). CDR3 sequence reads: CASSLGLRGAGYTF. The CDR3 DNA reads TGTGCCAGCAGCTTAGGCCTAAGGGGGGCGGGCTACACCTTC.

This clone was detected once. The chain combines TRBV6-1 with TRBJ2-7, with TRBD1 identical over 9 bases. The trim removed 6 bases at V and 2 bases at J, leaving 8 bases unmatched. Germline CDR1 and CDR2: MNHNS and SASEGT. The CDR3 sequence is 15 residues long. CDR3 sequence reads: CASSLTGTGPYEQYF. As DNA, the CDR3 is TGTGCCAGCAGCCTTACCGGGACAGGGCCCTACGAGCAGTACTTC.

The chain links TRBV5-1 to TRBJ1-5, with D uncertain. V gave up 0 bases and J gave up 0 bases, with 10 bases separating them. CDR1 is SGHRS, CDR2 YFSETQ, per germline. The CDR3 contains 16 residues. The CDR3 region is CASSLDGENSNQPQHF. For the CDR3, the DNA is TGCGCCAGCAGCTTGGATGGGGAGAATAGCAATCAGCCCCAGCATTTT. The full variable domain, its missing parts supplied by reference TRBV5-1 and TRBJ1-5, is KAGVTQTPRYLIKTRGQQVTLSCSPISGHRSVSWYQQTPGQGLQFLFEYFSETQRNKGNFPGRFSGRQFSNSRSEMNVSTLELGDSALYLCASSLDGENSNQPQHFGDGTRLSIL.

The gene calls are TRBV11-2 and TRBJ2-7; 7 bases line up with TRBD1. Germline CDR1 reads SGHAT; CDR2 reads FQNNGV. The CDR3 spans 13 residues. Unmatched junction bases numbered 8, after V lost 5 bases and J lost 7 bases. CDR3 protein: CASSRDRLREQYF. In DNA, the CDR3 is TGTGCCAGCAGCCGGGACAGACTTAGAGAGCAGTACTTC.

The chain uses TRBV28 and TRBJ1-4, with 9 bases fitting TRBD1. The ends lost 6 bases at V and 7 bases at J; junction bases unmatched: 9. The CDR3 totals 15 residues. Germline CDR1 MDHEN, CDR2 SYDVKM. The DNA of the CDR3 is TGTGCCAGCAGCCACCGACAGGGGGGCAGTGAAAAACTGTTTTTT. This translates into CASSHRQGGSEKLFF.

The J gene is TRBJ2-2, the V gene TRBV11-3; D is possibly TRBD2 (5 bases). Trimming took 2 bases from V and 7 from J, leaving 23 bases between them. Germline-derived CDR1 and CDR2 are SGHNT and YENEEA. This CDR3 has 18 residues. The CDR3 DNA sequence: TGTGCCAGCAGCTTACGGGGTTCTTTTCTAGGAGCCGGCGGGGAGCTGTTTTTT. Its protein product is CASSLRGSFLGAGGELFF.

The chain couples TRBV4-2 to TRBJ1-1; perhaps TRBD1 as D (5 bases). Trimming left V 0 bases short and J 0 bases short, with 11 bases between. CDR3 length: 16 amino acids. The germline V gene has CDR1 LGHNA and CDR2 YNFKEQ. The CDR3 here is CASSQEQEQLNTEAFF. For the CDR3, the DNA is TGTGCCAGCAGCCAAGAACAGGAACAGTTGAACACTGAAGCTTTCTTT.

This clone was seen just once. CDR3 sequence: CASSLYGQGGTDTQYF. DNA for the CDR3: TGTGCCAGCAGTTTATATGGCCAGGGAGGCACAGATACGCAGTATTTT. The chain is built from TRBV27 and TRBJ2-3; D tentatively fits TRBD1 or TRBD2 (5 bases each). CDR3 length: 16 amino acids. The ends were cut back, 1 base at V and 1 base at J, with 12 bases in the middle. Germline CDR1 and CDR2: MNHEY and SMNVEV (reference sequence).

V is TRBV29-1 and J is TRBJ2-7, with 8 bases identical to TRBD1. The CDR3 consists of 12 residues. The trim removed 4 bases at V and 2 bases at J, leaving 1 base unmatched. CDR1 is SQVTM and CDR2 is ANQGSEA in the germline V gene. CDR3 DNA sequence: TGCAGCGTTGCAGGGGGCCCCTACGAGCAGTACTTC. Protein sequence: CSVAGGPYEQYF.

Concerning this clone itself: This sample also contains other DNA sequences that code for the same CDR3. The chain recombines TRBV28 with TRBJ2-2; D uncertain. V was trimmed by 2 bases and J by 1 base, leaving 5 bases between them. Germline CDR1 and CDR2: MDHEN and SYDVKM. This CDR3 is 14 amino acids long. CDR3 loop: CASSLGQNTGELFF. In DNA, the CDR3 is TGTGCCAGCAGTTTAGGCCAGAACACCGGGGAGCTGTTTTTT.

CDR3 loop: CASSAEVGRGLYNEQFF. The DNA for the CDR3 is TGTGCCAGCAGTGCCGAGGTGGGCAGGGGCCTCTACAATGAGCAGTTCTTC. The V gene is TRBV2, the J gene TRBJ2-1; perhaps TRBD1 as D (6 bases). Germline V gives CDR1 SNHLY, CDR2 FYNNEI. The CDR3 extends over 17 amino acids. V was shortened by 4 bases and J by 3 bases, with 19 bases between the two germline ends.

This clone was recorded a few times. The rearrangement uses TRBV19 and TRBJ2-7, with D possibly matching TRBD2 (6 bases). CDR1 and CDR2 (germline): LNHDA, SQIVND (reference sequence). The germline V and J ends were trimmed by 4 bases and 3 bases, with 13 bases remaining between them. The CDR3 consists of 14 residues. The CDR3 coding sequence is TGTGCCAGTAGTACCCTCGGAGGGAGCTACGAGCAGTACTTC. Its protein is CASSTLGGSYEQYF. The whole variable domain, filled in from reference TRBV19 and TRBJ2-7, reads DGGITQSPKYLFRKEGQNVTLSCEQNLNHDAMYWYRQDPGQGLRLIYYSQIVNDFQKGDIAEGYSVSREKKESFPLTVTSAQKNPTAFYLCASSTLGGSYEQYFGPGTRLTVT.

This chain joins TRBV13 and TRBJ2-7, with 7 positions matching TRBD2. CDR1 is PRHDT and CDR2 is FYEKMQ in the germline V gene (reference sequence). V lost 4 bases, J lost 6 bases, and 15 bases stayed unmatched. CDR3 size: 16 residues. The CDR3 reads CASSWTRQTVWVEQYF. The CDR3, as DNA: TGTGCCAGCAGCTGGACTAGGCAGACAGTATGGGTCGAGCAGTACTTC.